This TCR beta chain was found in a study of shared T cell receptors in the human thymus. V shed 6 bases and J 5 bases; nucleotides not matched to a gene: 7. There are 14 residues in the CDR3. CDR1 MNHEY and CDR2 SMNVEV come from the germline V gene (reference sequence). The assay was immunoSEQ multiplex PCR, and TCRdb's table has in-frame clones only and misses some. The sample has hundreds of thousands of clones, roughly 88% seen once; the top ten hold around 0.01%. These data were also reused for a study on human thymus T cells. That source notes: The donor group consisted of healthy Finnish infants who were having corrective surgery for congenital heart defects. The study used thymus tissue resected during corrective heart surgery. V and J genes seemed to be used with bias in thymic and blood repertoires.

This sequence was found in a boy under two years old with a congenital heart defect. Material: thymocytes. The V and J genes are TRBV27 and TRBJ2-5, with 9 bases lining up with TRBD1. CDR3 residues: CASSWTGAGETQYF. The DNA of the CDR3 is TGTGCCAGCAGCTGGACAGGGGCGGGGGAGACCCAGTACTTC.